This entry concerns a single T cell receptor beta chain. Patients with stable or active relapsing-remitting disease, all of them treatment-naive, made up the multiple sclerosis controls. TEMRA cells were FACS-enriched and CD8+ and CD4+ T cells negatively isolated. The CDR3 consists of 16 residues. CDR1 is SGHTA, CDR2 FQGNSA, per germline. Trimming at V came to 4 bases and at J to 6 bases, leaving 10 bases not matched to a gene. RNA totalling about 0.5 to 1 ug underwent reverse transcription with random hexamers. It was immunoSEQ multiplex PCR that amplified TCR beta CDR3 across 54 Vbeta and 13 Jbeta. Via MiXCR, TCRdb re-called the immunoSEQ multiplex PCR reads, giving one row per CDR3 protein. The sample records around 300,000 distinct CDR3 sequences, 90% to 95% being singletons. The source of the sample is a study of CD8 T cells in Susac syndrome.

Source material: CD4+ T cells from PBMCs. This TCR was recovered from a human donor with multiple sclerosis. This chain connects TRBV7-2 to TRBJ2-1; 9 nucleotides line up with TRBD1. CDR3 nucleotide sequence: TGTGCCAGCAGCTCAAATACCGGGACAGGGCTCAATGAGCAGTTCTTC. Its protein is CASSSNTGTGLNEQFF.